What follows are 10 T cell receptor beta chains derived from one specimen sequenced in a study of CD8 T cells in Susac syndrome. Random hexamers were used to reverse transcribe roughly 0.5 to 1 ug of RNA. TCRdb reprocessed the immunoSEQ multiplex PCR reads via MiXCR and lists one record per CDR3 protein. Of some 110,000 distinct CDR3 sequences in the sample, 85% to 95% were seen once. The sequenced sample consisted of CD4+ T cells from PBMCs. All receptors come from a human donor with multiple sclerosis.

In DNA, the CDR3 is TGTGCCAGCGAGCTAGCGGACAGGGGGCCAACTGAAGCTTTCTTT. Translating gives CASELADRGPTEAFF. The gene calls are TRBV25-1 and TRBJ1-1, with 11 bases lining up with TRBD1. The CDR3 length is 15 residues. The V gene end was trimmed by 8 bases and the J gene end by 5 bases; junction bases not matched to a gene: 10. Per the germline V gene, CDR1 is MGHDK and CDR2 is SYGVNS.

The CDR3 protein is CASSIPGQQPNYGYTF. CDR3 sequence (DNA): TGTGCCAGTAGTATCCCGGGTCAGCAACCTAACTATGGCTACACCTTC. J is TRBJ1-2 and V is TRBV19; D gene ambiguous. Trimming took off 3 bases at V and 0 bases at J, with 14 bases between the two ends. The CDR3 runs 16 residues. Per the germline V gene, CDR1 is LNHDA and CDR2 is SQIVND (reference sequence).

The chain couples TRBV14 to TRBJ1-1, with D possibly matching TRBD1 (5 bases). Germline V gives CDR1 SGHDN, CDR2 FVKESK. The V end lost 4 bases, the J end lost 3 bases, and 15 bases lay between the germline ends. CDR3 size: 15 residues. CDR3 region: CASSLGGVGDTEAFF. As DNA, the CDR3 is TGTGCCAGCAGCCTAGGCGGGGTGGGGGACACTGAAGCTTTCTTT. The variable domain in full, with the rest retrieved from reference TRBV14 and TRBJ1-1, is EAGVTQFPSHSVIEKGQTVTLRCDPISGHDNLYWYRRVMGKEIKFLLHFVKESKQDESGMPNNRFLAERTGGTYSTLKVQPAELEDSGVYFCASSLGGVGDTEAFFGQGTRLTVV.

J is TRBJ1-1 and V is TRBV29-1; no firm D call. This CDR3 contains 13 residues. Germline assignment: CDR1 SQVTM and CDR2 ANQGSEA. V was pared by 4 bases and J by 1 base, with 10 bases between. Here the CDR3 DNA reads TGCAGCGTTGCCTCCACAGAGAACACTGAAGCTTTCTTT. As protein: CSVASTENTEAFF.

The chain combines TRBV3-1 with TRBJ2-2; D call uncertain. The V end was cut by 1 base, the J end by 4 bases, with 4 bases between. Per the germline V gene, CDR1 is LGHDT and CDR2 is YNNKEL (reference sequence). The length of the CDR3 is 13 residues. The CDR3 sequence: CASSQGSTGELFF. CDR3 DNA sequence: TGTGCCAGCAGCCAAGGTAGCACCGGGGAGCTGTTTTTT.

This clonotype came up once. This chain uses TRBV28 with TRBJ2-7; TRBD1 agrees at 9 bases. The germline V gene has CDR1 MDHEN and CDR2 SYDVKM. V trimming: 6 bases; J trimming: 1 base; junction bases outside the gene matches: 7. CDR3 length: 15 residues. CDR3 loop: CASSSTGTGSYEQYF. As DNA, the CDR3 is TGTGCCAGCAGCTCGACCGGGACAGGGTCCTACGAGCAGTACTTC.

The chain couples TRBV5-6 to TRBJ1-1; maybe TRBD1 (6 bases). Germline CDR1 SGHDT, CDR2 YYEEEE. The CDR3 length is 15 residues. The germline V and J ends were trimmed by 2 bases and 3 bases, with 14 bases remaining between them. CDR3 DNA sequence: TGTGCCAGCAGCTTCCCCCAGGGGAAAGACACTGAAGCTTTCTTT. Translated, it gives CASSFPQGKDTEAFF.

J is TRBJ1-2 and V is TRBV4-1; TRBD1 matches at 7 bases. Germline V lookup: CDR1 MGHRA, CDR2 YSYEKL. With 0 bases clipped from V and 2 bases from J, the junction kept 6 bases outside the gene matches. The CDR3 length is 16 residues. CDR3 in DNA: TGCGCCAGCAGCCAAGATGAGGGCAGGGGGAACTATGGCTACACCTTC. Amino acid sequence: CASSQDEGRGNYGYTF.

The chain employs TRBV28 and TRBJ1-2; possible D gene TRBD1, 6 bases. The V end lost 7 bases, the J end lost 2 bases, and 23 bases lay between the germline ends. Germline V lookup: CDR1 MDHEN, CDR2 SYDVKM. The CDR3 is 17 amino acids. The DNA of the CDR3 is TGTGCCAGCATCGTGAGTATCGGACAGAACTCCAACTATGGCTACACCTTC. Translation: CASIVSIGQNSNYGYTF.

This clonotype was counted once. This chain joins TRBV9 and TRBJ2-3; no clear D. V gave up 0 bases and J gave up 2 bases, with 10 bases separating them. Germline V CDR1 and CDR2: SGDLS, YYNGEE. CDR3 length: 15 amino acids. The DNA of the CDR3 is TGTGCCAGCAGCGTAGGGCATGGCTCCACAGATACGCAGTATTTT. Its protein is CASSVGHGSTDTQYF.